This TCR beta chain was sequenced during a study of T cells after yellow fever vaccination. This clonotype was observed at least ten times. This CDR3 has 15 amino acids. V dropped 5 bases and J dropped 15; count of bases not matched to a gene: 13. CDR1 and CDR2 from the germline V gene are SGHTA and FQGNSA. One entry per CDR3 protein results from TCRdb running MiXCR on the 5' RACE reads. Of around 310,000 distinct CDR3 sequences detected, roughly 4% appear once; the ten largest clones hold roughly 26%. This material consisted of PBMCs, taken 5 days after the yellow fever booster vaccination. The gene calls are TRBV7-2 and TRBJ2-1, with 13 bases matching TRBD2. The clonotype originates from a man aged 18 to 30 who received the YFV17D yellow fever vaccine. CDR3 bases: TGTGCCAGCAGCGACCGGACTAGCGGGGGAGCAAGGCGGTTCTTC. Amino acids: CASSDRTSGGARRFF.